A selection of T cell receptor beta chains follows, all from one sample in a study of cytomegalovirus exposure and HLA in healthy donors. Using immunoSEQ multiplex PCR, the repertoire was profiled, and TCRdb retains in-frame clones only, with some absent. Of more than 110,000 clones detected, approximately 80% appear once; the ten largest clones hold about 10%. Sequencing used PBMCs. Source of these receptors: a woman aged 45-59 years in good health and CMV-seropositive. Both conserved end residues are part of each CDR3. The D gene is left open where the match is weak. Clone sizes are given selectively: once, few, many, or a class where the clone is expanded.

v_call	j_call	d_call	clone_size	cdr3_aa	cdr3_nt
TRBV27	TRBJ2-5	-	few	CASSRDTQETQYF	TGTGCCAGCAGTCGGGACACCCAAGAGACCCAGTACTTC
TRBV5-6	TRBJ1-2	-	-	CASSLGTFYGYTF	TGTGCCAGCAGCTTGGGGACATTCTATGGCTACACCTTC
TRBV10-2	TRBJ1-6	-	once	CASREGRAPLHF	TGCGCCAGCAGGGAGGGTCGAGCACCCCTCCACTTT
TRBV2	TRBJ1-2	TRBD1	-	CASSKTGGEGYGGYTF	TGTGCCAGCAGTAAGACAGGGGGCGAAGGTTATGGAGGCTACACCTTC
TRBV27	TRBJ1-3	-	once	CASSPGVPGGGNTIYF	TGTGCCAGCAGTCCCGGGGTCCCCGGAGGTGGAAACACCATATATTTT
TRBV6-5	TRBJ1-4	-	-	CAGSYEPQATNEKLFF	TGTGCCGGCAGTTACGAACCCCAGGCAACTAATGAAAAACTGTTTTTT
TRBV7-2	TRBJ2-2	-	once	CASSSGGYLAGELFF	TGTGCCAGCAGCTCCGGGGGATATTTGGCCGGGGAGCTGTTTTTT
TRBV11-2	TRBJ2-2	TRBD2	-	CASSFRSGDTGELFF	TGTGCCAGCAGCTTCCGGAGCGGGGACACCGGGGAGCTGTTTTTT
TRBV11-3	TRBJ2-6	-	-	CASSSTGANVLTF	TGTGCCAGCAGTAGTACTGGGGCCAACGTCCTGACTTTC
TRBV18	TRBJ2-5	TRBD2	-	CASSPDAGGETQYF	TGTGCCAGCTCACCTGACGCCGGGGGGGAGACCCAGTACTTC
TRBV4-2	TRBJ2-7	-	-	CASSQDRFYEQYF	TGTGCCAGCAGCCAAGATCGGTTCTACGAGCAGTACTTC
TRBV7-7	TRBJ2-2	TRBD1	few	CASSLEGQTTGELFF	TGTGCTAGCAGCTTAGAGGGACAGACGACCGGGGAGCTGTTTTTT
TRBV6-1	TRBJ1-2	TRBD1	once	CASRAAGTGGWGYTF	TGTGCCAGCAGGGCTGCCGGGACAGGGGGTTGGGGCTACACCTTC
TRBV11-3	TRBJ2-5	TRBD1	-	CASSLDTGGQETQYF	TGTGCCAGCAGCTTAGATACAGGGGGCCAAGAGACCCAGTACTTC
TRBV7-2	TRBJ1-3	-	-	CASSSNLNTIYF	TGTGCCAGCAGCTCGAACTTGAACACCATATATTTT
TRBV7-2	TRBJ2-5	TRBD2	-	CASSPGLGEQETQYF	TGTGCCAGCAGCCCGGGACTAGGAGAGCAAGAGACCCAGTACTTC
TRBV28	TRBJ2-3	-	once	CASSLLRGDTQYF	TGTGCCAGCAGTTTACTAAGAGGGGATACGCAGTATTTT
TRBV2	TRBJ1-1	-	-	CASLGGDNTEAFF	TGTGCCAGCCTAGGAGGGGACAACACTGAAGCTTTCTTT
TRBV5-6	TRBJ2-2	-	few	CASSLGPTGELFF	TGTGCCAGCAGCTTGGGTCCAACCGGGGAGCTGTTTTTT
TRBV6-5	TRBJ1-4	-	-	CASSTRTASNEKLFF	TGTGCCAGCAGTACGCGGACAGCTTCTAATGAAAAACTGTTTTTT
TRBV4-3	TRBJ2-2	TRBD2	once	CASSQEKLARSNTGELFF	TGCGCCAGCAGCCAAGAAAAACTAGCGCGGTCGAACACCGGGGAGCTGTTTTTT
TRBV6-5	TRBJ2-2	-	-	CASSYRGTGELFF	TGTGCCAGCAGTTACCGGGGCACCGGGGAGCTGTTTTTT
TRBV11-1	TRBJ2-3	TRBD2	-	CASSFRGSGGTDTQYF	TGTGCCAGCAGCTTCAGAGGTAGCGGGGGCACAGATACGCAGTATTTT
TRBV6-1	TRBJ1-3	-	-	CASSEAAGGGLFGSGNTIYF	TGTGCCAGCAGTGAAGCGGCGGGGGGTGGTTTATTCGGCTCTGGAAACACCATATATTTT
TRBV6-6	TRBJ2-3	-	-	CASSYSRGGRTDTQYF	TGTGCCAGCAGTTACTCGAGGGGGGGCCGGACAGATACGCAGTATTTT
TRBV30	TRBJ1-6	-	-	CAWSYGVANSPLHF	TGTGCCTGGAGTTACGGGGTCGCTAATTCACCCCTCCACTTT
TRBV9	TRBJ2-3	-	-	CASSVDRAIDTQYF	TGTGCCAGCAGCGTAGACAGAGCCATAGATACGCAGTATTTT
TRBV7-2	TRBJ2-1	TRBD1	-	CASSFYSGQGGWQFF	TGTGCCAGCAGCTTTTATTCGGGACAGGGGGGATGGCAGTTCTTC
TRBV7-9	TRBJ2-2	-	few	CASSLQGGITGELFF	TGTGCCAGCAGCTTACAGGGGGGTATCACCGGGGAGCTGTTTTTT
TRBV7-3	TRBJ2-2	-	-	CASGASMTGELFF	TGTGCCAGCGGGGCCAGCATGACCGGGGAGCTGTTTTTT
TRBV2	TRBJ2-1	-	-	CASASRGDGNEQFF	TGTGCCAGCGCCTCCAGGGGCGACGGGAATGAGCAGTTCTTC
TRBV5-5	TRBJ2-1	-	-	CASSLSPGQGWVGDLDEQFF	TGTGCCAGCAGCTTGTCCCCGGGACAAGGGTGGGTTGGAGATTTGGATGAGCAGTTCTTC
TRBV6-5	TRBJ1-2	TRBD1	-	CASTFDRGGYGYTF	TGTGCCAGCACCTTCGACAGGGGGGGGTATGGCTACACCTTC
TRBV5-8	TRBJ2-3	TRBD1	-	CASSLGQGLDTQYF	TGTGCCAGCAGCTTAGGACAGGGTCTGGATACGCAGTATTTT
TRBV7-8	TRBJ2-1	-	-	CASRRDTNNEQFF	TGTGCCAGCAGACGGGACACCAACAATGAGCAGTTCTTC
TRBV5-6	TRBJ1-5	TRBD1	-	CASTSRGRGLSNQPQHF	TGTGCCAGCACCTCTCGGGGCAGGGGGCTTTCCAATCAGCCCCAGCATTTT
TRBV7-6	TRBJ2-1	TRBD1	-	CASSLTGTGYNEQFF	TGTGCCAGCAGCTTAACCGGGACAGGGTACAATGAGCAGTTCTTC
TRBV11-2	TRBJ2-7	-	few	CASSLDQGIEQYF	TGCGCCAGCAGCTTAGATCAGGGTATCGAGCAGTACTTC
TRBV7-9	TRBJ1-2	-	-	CASSLVQGVEYGYTF	TGTGCCAGCAGCTTAGTACAGGGAGTAGAATATGGCTACACCTTC
TRBV7-9	TRBJ2-2	-	-	CASKEPGTPAAGELFF	TGTGCCAGCAAAGAGCCCGGGACACCAGCTGCCGGGGAGCTGTTTTTT
TRBV5-1	TRBJ1-4	TRBD1	few	CASSLGGQPNEKLFF	TGCGCCAGCAGCTTGGGGGGACAGCCGAATGAAAAACTGTTTTTT
TRBV30	TRBJ2-3	TRBD2	-	CAWSVHRLLADNTDTQYF	TGTGCCTGGAGTGTACATCGACTTCTAGCGGATAACACAGATACGCAGTATTTT
TRBV6-4	TRBJ1-4	-	-	CASITRGNEKLFF	TGTGCCAGCATTACCCGCGGTAATGAAAAACTGTTTTTT
TRBV7-2	TRBJ2-1	TRBD2	-	CTSSLAGLAAYNEQFF	TGTACCAGCAGCTTAGCGGGACTAGCTGCCTACAATGAGCAGTTCTTC
TRBV14	TRBJ1-3	-	-	CASSHREGISSGNTIYF	TGTGCCAGCAGCCACCGGGAGGGGATATCCTCTGGAAACACCATATATTTT
TRBV7-2	TRBJ1-5	-	-	CASSSFPGNQPQHF	TGTGCCAGCAGCTCCTTTCCGGGGAATCAGCCCCAGCATTTT
TRBV10-3	TRBJ2-1	TRBD2	-	CAISDRRASGSHNEQFF	TGTGCCATCAGTGACAGGAGGGCTAGCGGGAGCCACAATGAGCAGTTCTTC
TRBV30	TRBJ2-3	TRBD1	-	CAWSPRTGVTDTQYF	TGTGCCTGGAGCCCAAGGACAGGGGTCACAGATACGCAGTATTTT
TRBV28	TRBJ1-3	-	-	CASIPGGFSGNTIYF	TGTGCCAGCATCCCTGGAGGGTTCTCTGGAAACACCATATATTTT